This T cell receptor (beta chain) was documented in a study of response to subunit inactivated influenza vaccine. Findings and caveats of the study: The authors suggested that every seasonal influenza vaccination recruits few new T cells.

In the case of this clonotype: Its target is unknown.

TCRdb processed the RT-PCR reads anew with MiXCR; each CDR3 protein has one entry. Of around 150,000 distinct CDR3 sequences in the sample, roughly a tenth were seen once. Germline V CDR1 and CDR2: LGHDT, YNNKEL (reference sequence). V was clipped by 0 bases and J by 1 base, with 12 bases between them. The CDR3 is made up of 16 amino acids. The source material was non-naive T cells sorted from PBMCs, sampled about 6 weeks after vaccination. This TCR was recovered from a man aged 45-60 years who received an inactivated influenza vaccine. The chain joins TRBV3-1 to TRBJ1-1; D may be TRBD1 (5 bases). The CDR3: CASSQEPWRGNTEAFF. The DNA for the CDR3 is TGTGCCAGCAGCCAAGAACCCTGGAGGGGGAACACTGAAGCTTTCTTT. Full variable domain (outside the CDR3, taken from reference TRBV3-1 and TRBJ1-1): DTAVSQTPKYLVTQMGNDKSIKCEQNLGHDTMYWYKQDSKKFLKIMFSYNNKELIINETVPNRFSPKSPDKAHLNLHINSLELGDSAVYFCASSQEPWRGNTEAFFGQGTRLTVV.